The present TCR beta chain was sequenced within a study of blood T cell repertoires in COVID-19. Study in general: Specimens from acute and convalescent COVID-19 originated in the United States, Italy and Spain. T cells, B-cell-depleted T cells, or PBMCs provided the cDNA or gDNA that served as material.

As handled by the study authors: By means of reference gene primer amplification, nucleated cell counts were estimated. Assay: immunoSEQ multiplex PCR; the TCRdb copy retains only in-frame clones and omits some. V, J and clone size are taken as reported in that table, and D and trimming were inferred from the DNA itself. The top ten clones hold 25% to 30% of a sample with 40,000 to 55,000 clones, around 90% of them seen once. Germline values: CDR1 SGHVS, CDR2 FNYEAQ. The CDR3 has 15 amino acids. The ends lost 4 bases at V and 0 bases at J; junction bases unmatched: 3. This clonotype was sampled from a woman aged 80 or over with acute or convalescent COVID-19. This chain uses TRBV7-6 with TRBJ1-5; 7 positions agree with TRBD1. The sample comprised peripheral blood. Here the CDR3 DNA reads TGTGCCAGCAGCTCGACAGGGAATAGCAATCAGCCCCAGCATTTT. Protein: CASSSTGNSNQPQHF.